This TCR beta chain was recorded in a study of blood T cell repertoires in COVID-19. Produced via immunoSEQ multiplex PCR; TCRdb's table is partial and in-frame only. The sample records some 300,000 clones, about nine tenths being singletons. The V end lost 0 bases, the J end lost 8 bases, and 12 bases lay between the germline ends. This CDR3 has 14 amino acids. CDR1 and CDR2 from the germline V gene are SGDLS and YYNGEE. The chain couples TRBV9 to TRBJ1-3; D gene unclear. The sample taken for sequencing was PBMCs or T cells enriched from blood (not recorded which). This TCR was recovered from a woman aged 40 to 50 who had recovered from COVID-19. The CDR3 DNA reads TGTGCCAGCAGCGTAGGCCCAGCGGAAGACACCATATATTTT. Its translation is CASSVGPAEDTIYF.